What follows are 31 T cell receptor beta chains derived from one specimen sequenced in a study of blood T cells in healthy people across ages. The second PCR ran roughly 6 to 11 cycles with a sample-barcoded 5' primer and J-beta primers. Using its own MiXCR run on the 5' RACE reads, TCRdb lists one record per CDR3 protein. Among hundreds of thousands of distinct CDR3 sequences listed, roughly 25% were seen once. This same sample was also taken into another study, of T cells of mothers and their children.

Sequencing used blood. The receptor set was obtained from a boy aged 5-17 years in good health.

This clonotype was observed a single time. V is TRBV5-1 and J is TRBJ1-4; 8 positions match TRBD1. After removal of 0 bases from V and 8 bases from J, the junction contained 3 bases not matched to a gene. Germline loops: CDR1 SGHRS, CDR2 YFSETQ. The CDR3 consists of 14 residues. CDR3 sequence (DNA): TGCGCCAGCAGCTTGGAACAGGGGGACGAAAAACTGTTTTTT. This encodes CASSLEQGDEKLFF.

This clonotype showed up just a few times. The chain employs TRBV20-1 and TRBJ2-6; 8 positions agree with TRBD1. The germline CDR1 and CDR2 sequences are DFQATT and SNEGSKA (reference sequence). The ends lost 5 bases at V and 2 bases at J; junction bases unmatched: 5. CDR3 length: 15 residues. CDR3 in DNA: TGCAGTGCTCCTAGACAGGGGACTGGGGCCAACGTCCTGACTTTC. Protein sequence: CSAPRQGTGANVLTF.

The chain joins TRBV11-1 to TRBJ2-1; tentatively, D is TRBD1 (6 bases). Germline V gene data show CDR1 as SGHAT and CDR2 as FQDESV (reference sequence). There are 14 residues in the CDR3. V was shortened by 5 bases and J by 4 bases, with 12 bases between the two germline ends. The CDR3 sequence is CASSPQGQYNEQFF. The DNA of the CDR3 is TGTGCCAGCAGCCCCCAGGGGCAGTACAATGAGCAGTTCTTC. Based on the CDR3 plus reference TRBV11-1 and TRBJ2-1, the full variable domain is EAEVAQSPRYKITEKSQAVAFWCDPISGHATLYWYRQILGQGPELLVQFQDESVVDDSQLPKDRFSAERLKGVDSTLKIQPAELGDSAMYLCASSPQGQYNEQFFGPGTRLTVL.

The rearrangement uses TRBV5-1 and TRBJ1-2, with 8 positions matching TRBD1. The V gene's germline CDR1 is SGHRS and CDR2 YFSETQ. The CDR3 extends over 15 amino acids. V lost 2 bases, J lost 3 bases, and 6 bases stayed unmatched. The CDR3 DNA sequence: TGCGCCAGCAGCTTTTCGGACAGGGAATACTATGGCTACACCTTC. Translation: CASSFSDREYYGYTF.

V usage is TRBV20-1 and J usage is TRBJ1-1, with D perhaps TRBD1 (5 bases). This CDR3 is built from 16 residues. V was pared by 0 bases and J by 1 base, with 15 bases between. CDR1 is DFQATT and CDR2 is SNEGSKA in the germline V gene (reference sequence). The CDR3 bases are TGCAGTGCTAGAGATCGCCGGGGGACGGCGAACACTGAAGCTTTCTTT. This encodes CSARDRRGTANTEAFF.

This chain uses TRBV27 with TRBJ2-7, with D uncertain. The CDR3 spans 14 residues. CDR1 is MNHEY and CDR2 is SMNVEV in the germline V gene (reference sequence). V dropped 1 base and J dropped 2 bases, with 9 bases sitting between them. The CDR3 coding sequence is TGTGCCAGCAGTTTATTTGACCGAACCTACGAGCAGTACTTC. It specifies CASSLFDRTYEQYF.

This clonotype was observed a few times. The chain joins TRBV9 to TRBJ2-5, with D hard to call. The ends were cut back, 0 bases at V and 1 base at J, with 4 bases in the middle. Germline V gene sequence: CDR1 SGDLS, CDR2 YYNGEE. This CDR3 is 13 amino acids long. In DNA, the CDR3 is TGTGCCAGCAGCGTAGCCGTCCAAGAGACCCAGTACTTC. It codes for CASSVAVQETQYF.

This clonotype appeared a few times. V gene TRBV20-1 combines with J gene TRBJ1-1; 10 bases are a match to TRBD1. The trim removed 6 bases at V and 0 bases at J, leaving 4 bases unmatched. The CDR3 length is 14 residues. CDR1 is DFQATT, CDR2 SNEGSKA, per germline (reference sequence). CDR3 DNA sequence: TGCAGTGCGAAGACAGGGGGCATGAACACTGAAGCTTTCTTT. Protein product: CSAKTGGMNTEAFF.

V usage is TRBV24-1 and J usage is TRBJ2-2; 9 nucleotides align to TRBD1. This CDR3 contains 16 residues. Unmatched junction bases numbered 8, after V lost 4 bases and J lost 6 bases. The germline V gene encodes CDR1 KGHDR and CDR2 SFDVKD. The CDR3 region is CATSENPGTGPGELFF. The CDR3 bases are TGTGCCACCAGTGAGAACCCCGGGACAGGGCCCGGGGAGCTGTTTTTT.

This clonotype was observed a handful of times. The chain has TRBV5-1 and TRBJ1-4; 7 nucleotides align to TRBD1. V shed 4 bases, J shed 1 base, and the junction held 13 bases outside the gene matches. The CDR3 is 18 amino acids. Germline V lookup: CDR1 SGHRS, CDR2 YFSETQ. The CDR3 nucleotides read TGCGCCAGCAGCCCGCTGGCGAAGGGGGCGGGAACTAATGAAAAACTGTTTTTT. Amino acid sequence: CASSPLAKGAGTNEKLFF.

This chain joins TRBV20-1 and TRBJ2-1; D is unclear. Per germline, CDR1 DFQATT and CDR2 SNEGSKA (reference sequence). Trimming stripped 3 bases from V and 0 bases from J, with 9 bases between. This CDR3 is 14 amino acids long. The CDR3 loop is CSARPESSYNEQFF. CDR3 DNA: TGCAGTGCTAGGCCCGAGAGCTCCTACAATGAGCAGTTCTTC.

The chain uses TRBV28 and TRBJ1-1; weak D call: TRBD1 (5 bases). The V end lost 6 bases, the J end lost 7 bases, and 18 bases lay between the germline ends. This CDR3 comprises 14 residues. Germline CDR1 and CDR2: MDHEN and SYDVKM. This chain's CDR3 is CASRLGGGGGEAFF. The CDR3 nucleotides are TGTGCCAGCAGATTGGGAGGCGGGGGAGGTGAAGCTTTCTTT.

This clonotype was found a few times. The chain uses TRBV6-6 and TRBJ1-4; the D is unclear. The CDR3 extends over 16 amino acids. V shed 6 bases and J shed 4 bases, with 18 bases lying between them. Germline V lookup: CDR1 MNHNY, CDR2 SVGAGI (reference sequence). The CDR3 DNA reads as TGTGCCAGCAGCTCCCTCGGTAGGAGCGTTAATGAAAAACTGTTTTTT. Translated, it gives CASSSLGRSVNEKLFF.

This clonotype was observed a handful of times. The chain links TRBV29-1 to TRBJ2-3, with 7 bases identical to TRBD2. After removal of 5 bases from V and 0 bases from J, the junction contained 2 bases not matched to a gene. Germline V gene data show CDR1 as SQVTM and CDR2 as ANQGSEA. The CDR3 totals 13 residues. CDR3 sequence (DNA): TGCAGCGTTAGACTAGCTAGCACAGATACGCAGTATTTT. Encoded protein: CSVRLASTDTQYF.

The V and J genes are TRBV11-2 and TRBJ2-7; TRBD1 might be the D (6 bases). V was trimmed by 3 bases and J by 5 bases, leaving 11 bases between them. The CDR3 sequence is 13 residues long. The germline V gene encodes CDR1 SGHAT and CDR2 FQNNGV. CDR3 sequence (DNA): TGTGCCAGCAGCTTCACAGGGACCAACGAGCAGTACTTC. Residues: CASSFTGTNEQYF.

This sequence joins TRBV29-1 and TRBJ2-5; 9 bases fit TRBD2. J was trimmed by 2 bases and V by 3 bases; bases with no gene match: 10. Germline CDR1 is SQVTM and CDR2 is ANQGSEA. The CDR3 consists of 16 residues. For the CDR3, the DNA is TGCAGCGTTGAGGGGAAGCGGGGGGTCCTTCAAGAGACCCAGTACTTC. Amino acids: CSVEGKRGVLQETQYF.

The CDR3, as DNA: TGTGCCATCAGTGGACCGACAGGGGAAGATGGCTACACCTTC. It codes for CAISGPTGEDGYTF. The J gene is TRBJ1-2, the V gene TRBV10-3; TRBD1 matches 8 bases. The V segment lost 4 bases and the J segment 6 bases; nucleotides outside the gene matches: 7. The CDR3 totals 14 residues. Germline CDR1 ENHRY, CDR2 SYGVKD.

The chain has TRBV29-1 and TRBJ2-5, with no clear D. Per germline, CDR1 SQVTM and CDR2 ANQGSEA. Trimming shortened V by 2 bases and J by 2 bases, and 21 bases separated the two germline ends. This CDR3 is 17 amino acids long. CDR3 loop: CSVEQARKGDSQETQYF. The CDR3 nucleotides read TGCAGCGTTGAACAAGCCAGAAAGGGCGATAGTCAAGAGACCCAGTACTTC.

The chain employs TRBV11-1 and TRBJ2-1; no clear D gene. The CDR3 runs to 13 residues. Germline V lookup: CDR1 SGHAT, CDR2 FQDESV (reference sequence). The V end was cut by 5 bases, the J end by 7 bases, with 12 bases between. CDR3 nucleotide sequence: TGTGCCAGCAGCGCCGTTGTCGGGAATGAGCAGTTCTTC. Translating it yields CASSAVVGNEQFF.

This clonotype appeared many times. The V and J genes are TRBV5-6 and TRBJ1-6; no definite D call. V was trimmed by 2 bases and J by 8 bases, leaving 11 bases between them. The CDR3 totals 14 residues. The germline gives CDR1 SGHDT, CDR2 YYEEEE. The CDR3 DNA reads as TGTGCCAGCAGCTTTCGGCAGGTTGATTCACCCCTCCACTTT. Translation: CASSFRQVDSPLHF.

The chain recombines TRBV3-1 with TRBJ1-3; D ambiguous. Trimming removed 0 bases from V and 2 bases from J, with 5 bases in between. The CDR3 runs to 14 residues. Germline CDR1 and CDR2: LGHDT and YNNKEL (reference sequence). CDR3 sequence reads: CASSQDATGNTIYF. DNA of the CDR3: TGTGCCAGCAGCCAAGATGCCACTGGAAACACCATATATTTT.

Points on this clonotype: One junction end disagrees with the germline gene, perhaps due to a read error. The genes are TRBV12-3 or TRBV12-4 and TRBJ2-2; a possible D gene is TRBD2 (6 bases). The CDR3 extends over 13 amino acids. The CDR3 DNA follows: TGTGCCAGCAGTCCACTCTTCACCGGGGGGCTGTTTTTT. It is translated as CASSPLFTGGLFF.

This clonotype was observed a handful of times. J is TRBJ2-7 and V is TRBV10-1; TRBD2 agrees at 8 bases. Germline CDR1 and CDR2: WNHNN and SYGVQD (reference sequence). V trimming: 3 bases; J trimming: 5 bases; junction bases outside the gene matches: 6. The CDR3 extends over 14 amino acids. CDR3 in DNA: TGCGCCAGCAGTGATCCCGGGGGGGAGAACGAGCAGTACTTC. Translation: CASSDPGGENEQYF.

The V call is TRBV5-1, the J call TRBJ2-7; D possibly corresponds to TRBD1 (6 bases). The germline V and J ends were trimmed by 4 bases and 7 bases, with 15 bases remaining between them. CDR1 SGHRS and CDR2 YFSETQ come from the germline V gene. The CDR3 extends over 13 amino acids. This CDR3 is CASSASGDGEQYF. The DNA for the CDR3 is TGCGCCAGCAGCGCCTCAGGGGACGGTGAGCAGTACTTC.

The chain carries TRBV11-2 and TRBJ1-1, with 10 bases fitting TRBD1. This CDR3 has 18 residues. The germline V gene has CDR1 SGHAT and CDR2 FQNNGV. The V gene end was trimmed by 5 bases and the J gene end by 0 bases; junction bases not matched to a gene: 12. CDR3 region: CASSHDRGHLRMNTEAFF. The CDR3 region has the DNA TGTGCCAGCAGCCACGACAGGGGGCATCTCCGGATGAACACTGAAGCTTTCTTT.

This clonotype was counted only a few times. The chain is built from TRBV3-1 and TRBJ2-1; D call uncertain. The CDR3 length is 14 residues. Trimming removed 1 base at V and 7 bases at J, with 11 bases between. Germline V gene lookup returns CDR1 LGHDT and CDR2 YNNKEL (reference sequence). The CDR3 is CASSQAKVANEQFF. The DNA for the CDR3 is TGTGCCAGCAGCCAAGCGAAGGTGGCGAATGAGCAGTTCTTC.

The rearrangement joins TRBV6-1 to TRBJ2-1; D unclear. The V gene lost 6 bases and the J gene lost 0 bases, with 15 bases spanning the gap. The CDR3 is 16 amino acids. Germline V gene lookup returns CDR1 MNHNS and CDR2 SASEGT. The CDR3 protein is CASSPGPPSSYNEQFF. The CDR3 bases are TGTGCCAGCAGCCCCGGACCCCCGAGCTCCTACAATGAGCAGTTCTTC.

As to this clonotype: Sequence at one end of the junction differs from germline and may be a read error. The chain is built from TRBV10-1 and TRBJ2-2, with D perhaps TRBD2 (5 bases). Per germline, CDR1 WNHNN and CDR2 SYGVQD (reference sequence). The CDR3 sequence is 13 residues long. This CDR3 reads CASSHGPAGELLF. The CDR3 DNA sequence: TGCGCCAGCAGTCATGGCCCCGCCGGGGAGCTGCTTTTT.

Notes on this clonotype: A read error may produce the germline difference seen at one junction end. The rearrangement uses TRBV4-1 and TRBJ1-1, with no clear D. Germline V gene sequence: CDR1 MGHRA, CDR2 YSYEKL. The CDR3 is 12 residues long. CDR3 sequence: CASSPWGTEALF. The CDR3 DNA reads as TGCGCCAGCAGCCCCTGGGGTACTGAGGCTCTCTTT.

This clonotype has a single count. The chain uses TRBV25-1 and TRBJ1-2, with TRBD1 matching over 9 bases. The CDR3 extends over 15 amino acids. Unmatched junction bases numbered 10, after V lost 5 bases and J lost 6 bases. The V gene's germline CDR1 is MGHDK and CDR2 SYGVNS. The CDR3 loop is CASSNRDRAFNGYTF. CDR3 in DNA: TGTGCCAGCAGTAACCGGGACAGGGCTTTCAATGGCTACACCTTC.

This sequence joins TRBV27 and TRBJ2-7; unclear D gene. In germline, CDR1 is MNHEY, CDR2 SMNVEV (reference sequence). The CDR3 loop spans 14 amino acids. Trimming cost V 8 bases and J 2 bases, with 16 bases left between them. As DNA, the CDR3 is TGTGCCAGCCCTCCTCGGACCAGACCCTACGAGCAGTACTTC. This translates into CASPPRTRPYEQYF.